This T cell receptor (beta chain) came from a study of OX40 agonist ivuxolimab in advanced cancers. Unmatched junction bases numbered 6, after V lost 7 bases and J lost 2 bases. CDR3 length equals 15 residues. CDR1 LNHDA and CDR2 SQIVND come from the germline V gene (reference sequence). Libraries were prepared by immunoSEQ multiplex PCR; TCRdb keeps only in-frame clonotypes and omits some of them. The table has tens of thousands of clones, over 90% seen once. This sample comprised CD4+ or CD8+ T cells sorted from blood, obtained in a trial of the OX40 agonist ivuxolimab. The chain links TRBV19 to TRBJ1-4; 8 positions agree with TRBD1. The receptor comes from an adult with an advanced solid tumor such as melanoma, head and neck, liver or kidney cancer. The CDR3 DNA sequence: TGTGCCAGTAATGAACAGGGGGAGACTAATGAAAAACTGTTTTTT. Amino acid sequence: CASNEQGETNEKLFF.